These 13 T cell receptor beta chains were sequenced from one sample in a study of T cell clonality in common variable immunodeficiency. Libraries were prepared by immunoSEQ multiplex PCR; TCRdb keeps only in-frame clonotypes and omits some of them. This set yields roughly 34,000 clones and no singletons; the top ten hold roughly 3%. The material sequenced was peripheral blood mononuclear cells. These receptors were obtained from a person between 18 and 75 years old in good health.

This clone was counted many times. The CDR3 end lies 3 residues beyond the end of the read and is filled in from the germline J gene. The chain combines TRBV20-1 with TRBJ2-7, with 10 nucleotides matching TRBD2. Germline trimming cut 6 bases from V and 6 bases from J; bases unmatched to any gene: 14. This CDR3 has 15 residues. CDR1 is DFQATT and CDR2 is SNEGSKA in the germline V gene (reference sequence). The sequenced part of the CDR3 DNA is TGCAGTGCCACCTTAGCGGGAGGACCCTACTCCGAG. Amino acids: CSATLAGGPYSE. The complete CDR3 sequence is CSATLAGGPYSEQYF.

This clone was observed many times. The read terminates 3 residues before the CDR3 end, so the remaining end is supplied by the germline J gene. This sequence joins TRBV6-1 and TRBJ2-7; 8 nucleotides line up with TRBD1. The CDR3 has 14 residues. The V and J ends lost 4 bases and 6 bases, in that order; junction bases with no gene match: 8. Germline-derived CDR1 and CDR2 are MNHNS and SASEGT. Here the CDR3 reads CASSVGQGWGEQYF. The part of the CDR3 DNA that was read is TGTGCCAGCAGTGTTGGACAGGGTTGGGGCGAG.

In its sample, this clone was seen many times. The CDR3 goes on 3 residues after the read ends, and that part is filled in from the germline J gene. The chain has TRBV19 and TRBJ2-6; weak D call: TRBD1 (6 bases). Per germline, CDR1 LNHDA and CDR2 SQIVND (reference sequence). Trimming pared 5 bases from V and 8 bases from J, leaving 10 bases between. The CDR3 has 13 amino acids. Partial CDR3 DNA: TGTGCCAGTAGTTCAGGGGTACCCAACGTC. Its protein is CASSSGVPNV. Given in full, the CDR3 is CASSSGVPNVLTF.

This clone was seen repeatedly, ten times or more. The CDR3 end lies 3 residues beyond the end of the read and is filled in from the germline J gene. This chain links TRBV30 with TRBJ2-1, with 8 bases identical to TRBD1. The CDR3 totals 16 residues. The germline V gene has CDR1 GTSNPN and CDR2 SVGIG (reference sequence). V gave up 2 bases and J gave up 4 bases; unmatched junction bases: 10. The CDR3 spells CAWSHQGALKYNEQFF. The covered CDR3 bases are TGTGCCTGGAGTCACCAGGGGGCGCTGAAGTACAATGAG.

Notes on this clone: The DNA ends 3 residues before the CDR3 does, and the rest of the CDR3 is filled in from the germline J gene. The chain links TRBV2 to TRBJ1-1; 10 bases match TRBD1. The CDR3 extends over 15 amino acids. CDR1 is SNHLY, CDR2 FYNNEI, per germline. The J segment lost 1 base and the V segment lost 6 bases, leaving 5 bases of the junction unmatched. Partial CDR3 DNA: TGTGCCAGCAGGAGGGGACAGGGGACGAACACTGAA. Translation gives CASRRGQGTNTE. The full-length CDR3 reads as CASRRGQGTNTEAFF.

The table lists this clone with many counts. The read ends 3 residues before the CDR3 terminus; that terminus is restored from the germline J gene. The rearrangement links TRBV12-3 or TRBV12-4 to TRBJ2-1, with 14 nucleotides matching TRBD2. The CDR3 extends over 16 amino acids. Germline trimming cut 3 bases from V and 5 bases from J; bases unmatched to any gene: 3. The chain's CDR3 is CASSLTSGRAHNEQFF. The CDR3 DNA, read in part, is TGTGCCAGCAGTTTGACTAGCGGGAGGGCTCACAATGAG.

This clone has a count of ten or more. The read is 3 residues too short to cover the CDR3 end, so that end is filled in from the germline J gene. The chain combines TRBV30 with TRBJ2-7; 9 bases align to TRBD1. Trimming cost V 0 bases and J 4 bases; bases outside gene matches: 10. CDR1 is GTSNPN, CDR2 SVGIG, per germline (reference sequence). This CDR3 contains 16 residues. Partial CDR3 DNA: TGTGCCTGGAGTGTATTTGTCGGGACAGGGAATTACGAG. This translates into CAWSVFVGTGNYE. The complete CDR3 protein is CAWSVFVGTGNYEQYF.

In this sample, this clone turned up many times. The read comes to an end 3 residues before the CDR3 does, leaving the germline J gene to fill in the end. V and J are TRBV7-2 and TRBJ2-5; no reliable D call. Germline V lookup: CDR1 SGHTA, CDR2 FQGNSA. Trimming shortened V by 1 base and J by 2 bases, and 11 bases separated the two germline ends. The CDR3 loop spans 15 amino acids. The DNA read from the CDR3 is TGTGCCAGCAGCTTAGTCCCCTTCGGGCAAGAGACC. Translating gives CASSLVPFGQET. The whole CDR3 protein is CASSLVPFGQETQYF.

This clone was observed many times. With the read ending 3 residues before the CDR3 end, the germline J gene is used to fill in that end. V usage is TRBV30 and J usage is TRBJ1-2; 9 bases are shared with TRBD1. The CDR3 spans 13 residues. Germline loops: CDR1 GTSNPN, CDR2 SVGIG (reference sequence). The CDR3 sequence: CAWSGGTGQGYTF. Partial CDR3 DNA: TGTGCCTGGAGTGGGGGGACAGGGCAAGGC.

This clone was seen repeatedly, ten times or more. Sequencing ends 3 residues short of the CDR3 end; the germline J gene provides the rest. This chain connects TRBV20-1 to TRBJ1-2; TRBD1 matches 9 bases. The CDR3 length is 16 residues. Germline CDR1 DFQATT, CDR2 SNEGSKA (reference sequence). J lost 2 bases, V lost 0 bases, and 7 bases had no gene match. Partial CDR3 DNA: TGCAGTGCTAGAGAGGTGACAGGGGGTTTGAACTATGGC. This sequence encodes CSAREVTGGLNYG. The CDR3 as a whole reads CSAREVTGGLNYGYTF.

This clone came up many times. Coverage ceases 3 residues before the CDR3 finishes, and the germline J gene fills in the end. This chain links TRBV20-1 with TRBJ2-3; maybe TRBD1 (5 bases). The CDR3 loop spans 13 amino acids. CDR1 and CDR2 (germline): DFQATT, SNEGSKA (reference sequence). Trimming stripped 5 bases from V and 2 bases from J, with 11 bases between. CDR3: CSASDRFTDTQYF. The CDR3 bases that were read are TGCAGTGCTTCTGACAGATTCACAGATACG.

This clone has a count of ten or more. The CDR3: CASSLGGQGRAFF. The sequenced part of the CDR3 DNA is TGTGCCAGCAGCTTGGGGGGACAGGGCAGA. The rearrangement links TRBV5-6 to TRBJ1-1; 9 positions agree with TRBD1. The read terminates 3 residues before the CDR3 end, so the remaining end is supplied by the germline J gene. The CDR3 extends over 13 amino acids. Per the germline V gene, CDR1 is SGHDT and CDR2 is YYEEEE. Complete variable domain (other parts from reference TRBV5-6 and TRBJ1-1): DAGVTQSPTHLIKTRGQQVTLRCSPKSGHDTVSWYQQALGQGPQFIFQYYEEEERQRGNFPDRFSGHQFPNYSSELNVNALLLGDSALYLCASSLGGQGRAFFGQGTRLTVV.

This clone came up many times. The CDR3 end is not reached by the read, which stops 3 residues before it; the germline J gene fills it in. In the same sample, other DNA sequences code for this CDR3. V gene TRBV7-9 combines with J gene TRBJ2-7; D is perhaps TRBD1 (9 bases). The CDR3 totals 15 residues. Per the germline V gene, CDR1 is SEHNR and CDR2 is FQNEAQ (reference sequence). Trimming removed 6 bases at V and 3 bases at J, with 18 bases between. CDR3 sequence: CASSPGRGQGYEQYF. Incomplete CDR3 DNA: TGTGCCAGCAGTCCCGGGAGGGGACAGGGCTACGAG.